Detailed here is one T cell receptor (beta chain). The antigen is not known. This sample stems from a study of cytomegalovirus exposure and HLA in healthy donors. In the study overall: Prior work identified some 120 million unique TCR beta sequences in 150 million to 200 million T cells. Study-wide results and limits: In a later analysis, a missense DCLRE1C variant was linked to TCR beta V- and J-gene trimming. TCR sequences were mostly rare, though some public TCRs occurred in many donors. According to an earlier analysis, most TCR beta V segments yielded productive rearrangements about 87% or about 30% of the time.

The PCR made use of 60 Vbeta and 13 Jbeta primers. Produced via immunoSEQ multiplex PCR; TCRdb's table is partial and in-frame only. Its table records 100,000 to 150,000 clones. The CDR3 runs 12 residues. CDR1 is LNHDA, CDR2 SQIVND, per germline (reference sequence). Trimming took 10 bases from V and 1 from J, leaving 8 bases between them. The TCR comes from a man aged 25 to 40 in good health and CMV-seronegative. The V call is TRBV19, the J call TRBJ1-5, with D uncertain. Source material: PBMCs. The CDR3: CATRSSNQPQHF. The CDR3 DNA reads TGTGCCACTAGATCAAGCAATCAGCCCCAGCATTTT. Full variable domain (rest looked up from reference TRBV19 and TRBJ1-5): DGGITQSPKYLFRKEGQNVTLSCEQNLNHDAMYWYRQDPGQGLRLIYYSQIVNDFQKGDIAEGYSVSREKKESFPLTVTSAQKNPTAFYLCATRSSNQPQHFGDGTRLSIL.